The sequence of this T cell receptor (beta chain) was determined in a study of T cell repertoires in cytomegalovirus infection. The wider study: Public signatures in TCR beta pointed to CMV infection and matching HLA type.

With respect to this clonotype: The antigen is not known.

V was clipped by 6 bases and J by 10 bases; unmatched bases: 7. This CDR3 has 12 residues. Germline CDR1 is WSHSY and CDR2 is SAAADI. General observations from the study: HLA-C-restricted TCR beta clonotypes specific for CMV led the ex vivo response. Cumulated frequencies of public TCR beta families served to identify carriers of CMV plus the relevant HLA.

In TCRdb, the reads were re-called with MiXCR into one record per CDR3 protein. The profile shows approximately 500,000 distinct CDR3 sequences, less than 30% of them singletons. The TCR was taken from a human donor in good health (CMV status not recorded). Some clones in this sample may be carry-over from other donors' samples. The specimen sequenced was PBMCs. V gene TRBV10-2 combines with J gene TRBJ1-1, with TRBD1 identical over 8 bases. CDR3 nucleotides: TGCGCCAGCAGCCAAAGACAGGGGAGAGCTTTCTTT. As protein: CASSQRQGRAFF.